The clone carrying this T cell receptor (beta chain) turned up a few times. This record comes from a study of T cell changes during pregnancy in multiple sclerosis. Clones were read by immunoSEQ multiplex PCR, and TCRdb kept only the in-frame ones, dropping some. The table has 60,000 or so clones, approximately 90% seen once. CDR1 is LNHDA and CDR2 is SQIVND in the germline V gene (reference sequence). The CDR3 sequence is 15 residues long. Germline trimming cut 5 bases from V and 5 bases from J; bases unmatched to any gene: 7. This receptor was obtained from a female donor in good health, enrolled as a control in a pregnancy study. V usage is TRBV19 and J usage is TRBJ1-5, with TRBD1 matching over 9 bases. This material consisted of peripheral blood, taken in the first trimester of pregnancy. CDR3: CASSPGTGLDQPQHF. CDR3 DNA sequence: TGTGCCAGTAGTCCGGGGACAGGGCTGGATCAGCCCCAGCATTTT.